This TCR beta chain was identified in a study of long-term antiretroviral therapy in people with HIV. With survey level as its setting, the immunoSEQ assay was v3.0. Using immunoSEQ multiplex PCR, the repertoire was profiled, and TCRdb retains in-frame clones only, with some absent. The sample gives tens of thousands of clones, 90% to 95% of which show up once; around 2.7% is in the top ten. Concerning this clone itself: Its antigen is as yet unknown.

Only United States sites treated participants with HIV. Notes on the study in general: ART preceded a rise in diversity that nonetheless stayed lower than in transplant donor controls.

The sample in question was unsorted PBMCs, obtained 3.7 years after starting antiretroviral therapy. This clonotype was obtained from a woman aged 45-65 years with HIV.

CDR3 residues: CASSGSSNQPQHF. The CDR3 nucleotides read TGTGCCAGCAGTGGCAGCAGCAATCAGCCCCAGCATTTT. The chain employs TRBV7-2 and TRBJ1-5; D is unclear. CDR1 is SGHTA and CDR2 is FQGNSA in the germline V gene. The CDR3 sequence is 13 residues long. Between the trimmed V and J ends, which lost 6 bases and 1 base, there was a span of 7 bases.